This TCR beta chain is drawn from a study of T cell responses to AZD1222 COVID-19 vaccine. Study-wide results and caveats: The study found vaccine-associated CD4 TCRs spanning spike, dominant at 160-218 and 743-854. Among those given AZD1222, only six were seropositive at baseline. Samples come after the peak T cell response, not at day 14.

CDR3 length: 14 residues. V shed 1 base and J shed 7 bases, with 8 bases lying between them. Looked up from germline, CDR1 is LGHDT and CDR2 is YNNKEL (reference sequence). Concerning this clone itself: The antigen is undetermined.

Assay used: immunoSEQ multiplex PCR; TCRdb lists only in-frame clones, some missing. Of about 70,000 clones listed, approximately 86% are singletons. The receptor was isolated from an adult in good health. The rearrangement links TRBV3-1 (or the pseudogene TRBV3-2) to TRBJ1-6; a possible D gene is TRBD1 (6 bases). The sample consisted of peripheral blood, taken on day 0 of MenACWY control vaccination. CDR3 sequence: CASSQVRGNSPLHF. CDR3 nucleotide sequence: TGTGCCAGCAGCCAAGTTAGGGGGAATTCACCCCTCCACTTT.